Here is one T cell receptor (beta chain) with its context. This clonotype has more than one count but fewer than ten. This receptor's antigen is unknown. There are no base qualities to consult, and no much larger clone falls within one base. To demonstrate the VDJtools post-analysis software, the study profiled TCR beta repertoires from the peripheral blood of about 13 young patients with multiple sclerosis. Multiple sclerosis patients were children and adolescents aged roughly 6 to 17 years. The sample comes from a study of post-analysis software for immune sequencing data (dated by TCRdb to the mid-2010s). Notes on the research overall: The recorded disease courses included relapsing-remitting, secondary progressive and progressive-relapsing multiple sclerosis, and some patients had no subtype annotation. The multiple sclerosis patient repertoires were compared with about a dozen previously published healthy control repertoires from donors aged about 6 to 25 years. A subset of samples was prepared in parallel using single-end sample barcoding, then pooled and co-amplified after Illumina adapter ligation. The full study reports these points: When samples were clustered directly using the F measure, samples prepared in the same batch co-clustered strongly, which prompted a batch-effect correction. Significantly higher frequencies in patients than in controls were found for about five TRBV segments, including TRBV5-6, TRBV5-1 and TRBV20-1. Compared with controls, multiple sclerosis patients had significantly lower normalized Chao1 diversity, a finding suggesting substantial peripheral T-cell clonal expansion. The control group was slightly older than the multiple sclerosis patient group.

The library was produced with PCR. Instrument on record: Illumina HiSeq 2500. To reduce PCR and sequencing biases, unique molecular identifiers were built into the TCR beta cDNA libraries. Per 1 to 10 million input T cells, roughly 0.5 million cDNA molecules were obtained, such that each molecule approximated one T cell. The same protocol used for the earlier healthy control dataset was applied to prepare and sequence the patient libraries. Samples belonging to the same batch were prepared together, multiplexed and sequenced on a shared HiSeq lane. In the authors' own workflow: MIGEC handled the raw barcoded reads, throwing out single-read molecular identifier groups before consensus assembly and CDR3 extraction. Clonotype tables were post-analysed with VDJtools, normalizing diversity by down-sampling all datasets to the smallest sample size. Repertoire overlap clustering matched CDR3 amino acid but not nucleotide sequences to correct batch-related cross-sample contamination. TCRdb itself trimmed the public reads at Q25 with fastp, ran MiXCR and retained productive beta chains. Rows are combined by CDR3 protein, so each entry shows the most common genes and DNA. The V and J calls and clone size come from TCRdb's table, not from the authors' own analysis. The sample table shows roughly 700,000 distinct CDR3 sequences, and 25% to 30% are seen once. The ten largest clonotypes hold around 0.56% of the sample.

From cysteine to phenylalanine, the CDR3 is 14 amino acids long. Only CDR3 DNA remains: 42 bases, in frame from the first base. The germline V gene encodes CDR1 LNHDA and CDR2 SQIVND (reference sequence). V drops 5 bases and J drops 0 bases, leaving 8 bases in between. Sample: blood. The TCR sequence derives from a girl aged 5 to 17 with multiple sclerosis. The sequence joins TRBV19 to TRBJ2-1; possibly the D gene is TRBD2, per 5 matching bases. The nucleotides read TGTGCCAGTAGTGTGACTAACTCCTACAATGAGCAGTTCTTC. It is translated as CASSVTNSYNEQFF. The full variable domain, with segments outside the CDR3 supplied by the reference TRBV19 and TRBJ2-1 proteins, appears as DGGITQSPKYLFRKEGQNVTLSCEQNLNHDAMYWYRQDPGQGLRLIYYSQIVNDFQKGDIAEGYSVSREKKESFPLTVTSAQKNPTAFYLCASSVTNSYNEQFFGPGTRLTVL.